The 6 T cell receptor beta chains below all came from one sample that was sequenced in a study of blood T cell repertoires in COVID-19 (dated by TCRdb to about 2020). The protocol used for the library was the immunoSEQ multiplex PCR assay. TCRdb holds this immuneACCESS table with in-frame rearrangements only. Some clones are missing; in checked studies, unresolved V genes explain under half, and the rest has no known cause. A total of approximately 140,000 clones appear in this sample, about 80% of them only once. The ten largest make up more than 1.5% of the sample. Sequencing was performed on peripheral blood. All receptors come from a human donor in a cohort sampled during active COVID-19.

V gene TRBV18 combines with J gene TRBJ1-1; tentatively, D is TRBD1 (5 bases). V was clipped by 3 bases and J by 3 bases, with 8 bases between them. The CDR3 spans 13 residues. Germline V lookup: CDR1 KGHSH, CDR2 LQKENI. The CDR3 coding sequence is TGTGCCAGCTCACCGACGGGGGACACTGAAGCTTTCTTT. Residues: CASSPTGDTEAFF.

This clone was seen once. CDR3 nucleotides: TGTGCCAGCAGTTACTCGCACAGCTATGGCTACACCTTC. As protein: CASSYSHSYGYTF. This sequence joins TRBV6-5 and TRBJ1-2; D is unresolved. The CDR3 length is 13 residues. Germline CDR1 reads MNHEY; CDR2 reads SVGAGI. V gave up 0 bases and J gave up 4 bases, with 6 bases separating them.

The chain links TRBV29-1 to TRBJ2-7; the match to TRBD2 covers 14 bases. V was clipped by 4 bases and J by 6 bases; unmatched bases: 8. The germline CDR1 and CDR2 sequences are SQVTM and ANQGSEA. This CDR3 is built from 15 residues. CDR3 sequence reads: CSVGERLAGGFEQYF. As DNA, the CDR3 is TGCAGCGTTGGGGAACGACTAGCGGGAGGGTTCGAGCAGTACTTC.

This clone was observed a single time. V and J are TRBV9 and TRBJ2-7, with D perhaps matching TRBD1 (6 bases). V was trimmed by 1 base and J by 0 bases, leaving 14 bases between them. The germline gives CDR1 SGDLS, CDR2 YYNGEE. There are 16 residues in the CDR3. The CDR3, as DNA: TGTGCCAGCAGCGTATCCACAGGGTTATCCTCCTACGAGCAGTACTTC. Translation gives CASSVSTGLSSYEQYF. Complete variable domain (other parts from reference TRBV9 and TRBJ2-7): DSGVTQTPKHLITATGQRVTLRCSPRSGDLSVYWYQQSLDQGLQFLIQYYNGEERAKGNILERFSAQQFPDLHSELNLSSLELGDSALYFCASSVSTGLSSYEQYFGPGTRLTVT.

The chain has TRBV4-2 and TRBJ2-3; TRBD2 agrees at 15 bases. The ends lost 0 bases at V and 5 bases at J; junction bases unmatched: 6. This CDR3 is built from 18 residues. The germline V gene encodes CDR1 LGHNA and CDR2 YNFKEQ. The CDR3 loop reads CASSQDLGLAGGQDTQYF. CDR3 DNA sequence: TGTGCCAGCAGCCAAGATCTCGGACTAGCGGGAGGGCAAGATACGCAGTATTTT.

V gene TRBV18 combines with J gene TRBJ2-3; D may be TRBD2 (5 bases). This CDR3 has 14 residues. Germline values: CDR1 KGHSH, CDR2 LQKENI. Trimming took 5 bases from V and 4 from J, leaving 13 bases between them. The CDR3 protein is CASSNDNGADTQYF. CDR3 nucleotide sequence: TGTGCCAGCTCAAATGACAACGGGGCAGATACGCAGTATTTT.